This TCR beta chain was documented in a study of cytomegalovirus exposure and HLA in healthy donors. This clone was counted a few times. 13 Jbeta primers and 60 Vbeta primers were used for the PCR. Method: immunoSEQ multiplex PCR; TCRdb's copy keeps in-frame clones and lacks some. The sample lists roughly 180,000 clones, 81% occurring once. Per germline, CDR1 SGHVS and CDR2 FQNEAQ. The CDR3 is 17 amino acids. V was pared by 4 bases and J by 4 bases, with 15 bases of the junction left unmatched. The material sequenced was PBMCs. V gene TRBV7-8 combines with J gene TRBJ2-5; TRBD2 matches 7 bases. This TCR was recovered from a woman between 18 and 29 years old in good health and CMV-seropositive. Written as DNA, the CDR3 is TGTGCCAGCAGCTCCCTGGGAGCGGGGCCACTCCGAGAGACCCAGTACTTC. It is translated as CASSSLGAGPLRETQYF.